The 27 T cell receptor beta chains presented below share a single source sample, sequenced in a study of STAT3 mutations in large granular lymphocyte leukemia. Study outcomes and limitations: Every T-LGLL patient had at least one immunodominant TCRbeta clonotype.

Which antigens these TCRs recognize remains unknown. Libraries were prepared by immunoSEQ multiplex PCR; TCRdb keeps only in-frame clonotypes and omits some of them. The data contain 3,600 or so clones, roughly 74% of them singletons. Material for sequencing was peripheral blood mononuclear cells. The receptors derive from a man in his sixties with T-cell large granular lymphocyte leukemia. Some clones in this sample may be carry-over from other donors' samples.

The chain has TRBV7-9 and TRBJ1-5, with D possibly being TRBD1 (6 bases). Germline assignment: CDR1 SEHNR and CDR2 FQNEAQ (reference sequence). The ends were cut back, 2 bases at V and 2 bases at J, with 13 bases in the middle. The CDR3 is made up of 16 amino acids. CDR3 coding DNA: TGTGCCAGCAGCTTAACCTCAGGGGTGGGCAATCAGCCCCAGCATTTT. Translated: CASSLTSGVGNQPQHF.

This clone was seen a single time. The chain combines TRBV6-1 with TRBJ2-7; D remains unclear. CDR3 length: 13 amino acids. V was clipped by 3 bases and J by 3 bases, with 9 bases between them. CDR1 and CDR2 from the germline V gene are MNHNS and SASEGT. CDR3 bases: TGTGCCAGCAGTGATCGAGTGCTCTACGAGCAGTACTTC. This encodes CASSDRVLYEQYF.

This clone turned up a few times. The V gene is TRBV9, the J gene TRBJ2-1; 11 bases agree with TRBD2. The junction had 4 bases not matched to a gene; V was cut back by 0 bases and J by 8 bases. The CDR3 runs 15 residues. Germline values: CDR1 SGDLS, CDR2 YYNGEE. In DNA, the CDR3 is TGTGCCAGCAGCGTAGAACTAGCGGGAGTAGATGAGCAGTTCTTC. This translates into CASSVELAGVDEQFF.

The rearrangement links TRBV30 to TRBJ1-1; no definite D call. From germline, CDR1 is GTSNPN and CDR2 SVGIG (reference sequence). Trimming cost V 2 bases and J 11 bases, with 24 bases left between them. The CDR3 loop spans 15 amino acids. The CDR3 DNA reads as TGTGCCTGGAGTCCTGTAGGAGGGTTTTCACTTGGGGCTTTCTTT. Its translation is CAWSPVGGFSLGAFF.

V is TRBV6-5 and J is TRBJ1-4, with a possible D match to TRBD1 (5 bases). The CDR3 spans 14 residues. Germline lookup yields CDR1 MNHEY and CDR2 SVGAGI. Trimming shortened V by 2 bases and J by 6 bases, and 10 bases separated the two germline ends. In nucleotides, the CDR3 is TGTGCCAGCAGTTACGGGCAGGGTTATGAAAAACTGTTTTTT. It codes for CASSYGQGYEKLFF.

The CDR3 protein is CASSLTTSGQADTQYF. CDR3 bases: TGTGCCAGCAGTTTGACGACTAGCGGACAGGCAGATACGCAGTATTTT. This chain links TRBV6-5 with TRBJ2-3, with TRBD2 matching over 9 bases. V lost 4 bases, J lost 4 bases, and 9 bases stayed unmatched. Germline-derived CDR1 and CDR2 are MNHEY and SVGAGI. The CDR3 contains 16 residues.

V is TRBV5-1 and J is TRBJ2-7; tentative D call: TRBD1 (5 bases). Germline assignment: CDR1 SGHRS and CDR2 YFSETQ. V was cut by 4 bases and J by 0 bases, with 11 bases left in between. The CDR3 sequence is 14 residues long. In nucleotides, the CDR3 is TGCGCCAGCAGCCAGGGTACAGCCTCCTACGAGCAGTACTTC. Protein product: CASSQGTASYEQYF.

V usage is TRBV5-6 and J usage is TRBJ1-5; D remains ambiguous. Trimming removed 2 bases from V and 1 base from J, with 10 bases in between. CDR1 is SGHDT and CDR2 is YYEEEE in the germline V gene. CDR3 length: 15 residues. CDR3 nucleotides: TGTGCCAGCAGCTTTCGGGGAAAGAGCAATCAGCCCCAGCATTTT. It codes for CASSFRGKSNQPQHF.

The V call is TRBV5-5, the J call TRBJ1-2; D ambiguous. The V end was cut by 3 bases, the J end by 2 bases, with 14 bases between. The CDR3 runs to 15 residues. Germline-derived CDR1 and CDR2 are SGHKS and YYEKEE (reference sequence). The CDR3 DNA reads TGTGCCAGCAGCTCACTAAAGACAAGAAACTATGGCTACACCTTC. Amino acids: CASSSLKTRNYGYTF.

This chain uses TRBV30 with TRBJ1-2; D gene unclear. Per germline, CDR1 GTSNPN and CDR2 SVGIG (reference sequence). The ends were cut back, 2 bases at V and 4 bases at J, with 8 bases in the middle. This CDR3 is 12 amino acids long. CDR3 in amino acids: CAWSLGTYGYTF. In DNA, the CDR3 is TGTGCCTGGAGTTTGGGTACCTATGGCTACACCTTC. The complete variable domain, with remaining parts taken from reference TRBV30 and TRBJ1-2, reads SQTIHQWPATLVQPVGSPLSLECTVEGTSNPNLYWYRQAAGRGLQLLFYSVGIGQISSEVPQNLSASRPQDRQFILSSKKLLLSDSGFYLCAWSLGTYGYTFGSGTRLTVV.

The chain couples TRBV25-1 to TRBJ2-7; TRBD1 agrees at 10 bases. After removal of 6 bases from V and 3 bases from J, the junction contained 11 bases not matched to a gene. The length of the CDR3 is 16 residues. Looked up from germline, CDR1 is MGHDK and CDR2 is SYGVNS. Here the CDR3 reads CASRSTRDRGFYEQYF. The CDR3 DNA follows: TGTGCCAGCAGAAGTACCCGGGACAGGGGTTTCTACGAGCAGTACTTC.

This rearrangement joins TRBV18 to TRBJ1-5; 9 nucleotides line up with TRBD1. The CDR3 length is 15 residues. Looked up from germline, CDR1 is KGHSH and CDR2 is LQKENI. The junction had 6 bases not matched to a gene; V was cut back by 5 bases and J by 4 bases. In DNA, the CDR3 is TGTGCCAGCTCATCCCTTGGGACAGGGAATCAGCCCCAGCATTTT. Amino acids: CASSSLGTGNQPQHF.

V is TRBV28 and J is TRBJ2-7; D call uncertain. V was cut by 6 bases and J by 2 bases, with 5 bases left in between. This CDR3 is 11 amino acids long. CDR1 and CDR2 from the germline V gene are MDHEN and SYDVKM. The CDR3, as DNA: TGTGCCAGCAGCCTAACCTACGAGCAGTACTTC. This translates into CASSLTYEQYF.

The rearrangement uses TRBV4-1 and TRBJ1-1; D unresolved. This CDR3 contains 14 residues. Germline V gene sequence: CDR1 MGHRA, CDR2 YSYEKL. The V end was cut by 0 bases, the J end by 5 bases, with 10 bases between. The CDR3 region is CASSQEGERTEAFF. The CDR3 region has the DNA TGCGCCAGCAGCCAAGAGGGTGAGAGGACTGAAGCTTTCTTT.

The gene calls are TRBV9 and TRBJ1-5, with D possibly TRBD1 on 5 matching bases. V lost 0 bases to trimming and J lost 3 bases, with 16 bases between them. Germline CDR1 and CDR2: SGDLS and YYNGEE. This CDR3 has 17 residues. The CDR3, as DNA: TGTGCCAGCAGCGTAGGGGATCCAGACAGTGCCAATCAGCCCCAGCATTTT. Amino acids: CASSVGDPDSANQPQHF.

This clone appeared once. In DNA, the CDR3 is TGTGCCAGCTCAGAGACAGAGAGCAATCAGCCCCAGCATTTT. This codes for CASSETESNQPQHF. The chain joins TRBV18 to TRBJ1-5; D might be TRBD1 (5 bases). Looked up from germline, CDR1 is KGHSH and CDR2 is LQKENI. This CDR3 has 14 residues. Trimming removed 5 bases from V and 1 base from J, with 9 bases in between.

This clone was observed a few times. This chain joins TRBV6-1 and TRBJ2-7, with a possible D match to TRBD1 (6 bases). V lost 6 bases and J lost 0, with 12 bases in between. The V gene's germline CDR1 is MNHNS and CDR2 SASEGT. This CDR3 region has 14 residues. Here the CDR3 reads CASRAGANSYEQYF. CDR3 bases: TGTGCCAGCAGGGCAGGGGCAAACTCCTACGAGCAGTACTTC.

The rearrangement links TRBV14 to TRBJ2-1; D call uncertain. V lost 0 bases, J lost 9 bases, and 6 bases lay in between. The CDR3 is 12 amino acids. Germline V gives CDR1 SGHDN, CDR2 FVKESK. CDR3 sequence (DNA): TGTGCCAGCAGCCAAGAAACGCGTGAGCAGTTCTTC. As protein: CASSQETREQFF.

Relative to its sample, this clone is large. The rearrangement links TRBV9 to TRBJ2-5, with 9 bases matching TRBD2. The V and J ends lost 3 bases and 1 base, in that order; junction bases with no gene match: 10. From germline, CDR1 is SGDLS and CDR2 YYNGEE. CDR3 length: 17 residues. For the CDR3, the DNA is TGTGCCAGCAGCGAGAGGCGGGGGGGGCCTCTCCAAGAGACCCAGTACTTC. Amino acids: CASSERRGGPLQETQYF. Looking up the rest from reference TRBV9 and TRBJ2-5 gives the full variable domain: DSGVTQTPKHLITATGQRVTLRCSPRSGDLSVYWYQQSLDQGLQFLIQYYNGEERAKGNILERFSAQQFPDLHSELNLSSLELGDSALYFCASSERRGGPLQETQYFGPGTRLLVL.

The CDR3 loop is CASSPLDRGLNQPQHF. In nucleotides, the CDR3 is TGTGCCAGTAGTCCTCTGGACAGGGGGCTAAATCAGCCCCAGCATTTT. V and J are TRBV19 and TRBJ1-5; 11 positions match TRBD1. CDR3 size: 16 residues. With 5 bases clipped from V and 4 bases from J, the junction kept 7 bases outside the gene matches. The germline V gene encodes CDR1 LNHDA and CDR2 SQIVND (reference sequence).

This clone was seen more than once but under ten times. The chain employs TRBV6-1 and TRBJ2-7, with D unresolved. Germline CDR1 and CDR2: MNHNS and SASEGT. Trimming cost V 1 base and J 3 bases, with 13 bases left between them. This CDR3 has 15 amino acids. CDR3: CASSEGAGSFYEQYF. CDR3 nucleotides: TGTGCCAGCAGTGAAGGAGCCGGGTCCTTCTACGAGCAGTACTTC.

In nucleotides, the CDR3 is TGTGCCAGCAGCCCCCACGGGATCGACTATGGCTACACCTTC. Its translation is CASSPHGIDYGYTF. V usage is TRBV7-2 and J usage is TRBJ1-2; D is ambiguous. CDR3 length: 14 residues. V was cut by 5 bases and J by 3 bases, with 13 bases left in between. Germline lookup yields CDR1 SGHTA and CDR2 FQGNSA.

This rearrangement joins TRBV5-1 to TRBJ2-5, with 7 bases lining up with TRBD1. Germline CDR1 is SGHRS and CDR2 is YFSETQ. This CDR3 has 15 amino acids. The V gene end was trimmed by 5 bases and the J gene end by 1 base; junction bases not matched to a gene: 8. The chain's CDR3 is CASRIVGQTQETQYF. The CDR3 coding sequence is TGCGCCAGCAGGATAGTGGGACAGACCCAAGAGACCCAGTACTTC.

The chain combines TRBV25-1 with TRBJ2-5; D may be TRBD2 (5 bases). The germline V and J ends were trimmed by 11 bases and 3 bases, with 10 bases remaining between them. The CDR3 totals 11 residues. From germline, CDR1 is MGHDK and CDR2 SYGVNS. The CDR3 here is CARSGKETQYF. The CDR3 bases are TGTGCCCGGAGCGGAAAAGAGACCCAGTACTTC. Full variable domain (remainder filled in from reference TRBV25-1 and TRBJ2-5): EADIYQTPRYLVIGTGKKITLECSQTMGHDKMYWYQQDPGMELHLIHYSYGVNSTEKGDLSSESTVSRIRTEHFPLTLESARPSHTSQYLCARSGKETQYFGPGTRLLVL.

The rearrangement joins TRBV30 to TRBJ2-4, with 11 bases that match TRBD2. With 6 bases clipped from V and 2 bases from J, the junction kept 9 bases outside the gene matches. From germline, CDR1 is GTSNPN and CDR2 SVGIG (reference sequence). The CDR3 is 16 residues long. CDR3 sequence reads: CACVFRLAGSKNIQYF. The CDR3 DNA reads TGTGCCTGCGTATTCCGACTAGCGGGGTCCAAAAACATTCAGTACTTC.

The chain combines TRBV30 with TRBJ2-5, with TRBD1 matching 10 bases. J gave up 0 bases and V 4 bases, and 17 bases lay outside the gene matches. Germline V gives CDR1 GTSNPN, CDR2 SVGIG (reference sequence). The CDR3 is 19 residues long. DNA for the CDR3: TGTGCCTGGATCAGATACGAAGATGGACAGGGGGTGGACCAAGAGACCCAGTACTTC. Translating gives CAWIRYEDGQGVDQETQYF.

This CDR3 reads CAWSSKETYEQYF. CDR3 sequence (DNA): TGTGCCTGGAGTAGTAAGGAAACCTACGAGCAGTACTTC. The chain uses TRBV30 and TRBJ2-7; D gene unclear. Trimming removed 2 bases from V and 2 bases from J, with 10 bases in between. CDR1 and CDR2 from the germline V gene are GTSNPN and SVGIG (reference sequence). This CDR3 is 13 amino acids long.